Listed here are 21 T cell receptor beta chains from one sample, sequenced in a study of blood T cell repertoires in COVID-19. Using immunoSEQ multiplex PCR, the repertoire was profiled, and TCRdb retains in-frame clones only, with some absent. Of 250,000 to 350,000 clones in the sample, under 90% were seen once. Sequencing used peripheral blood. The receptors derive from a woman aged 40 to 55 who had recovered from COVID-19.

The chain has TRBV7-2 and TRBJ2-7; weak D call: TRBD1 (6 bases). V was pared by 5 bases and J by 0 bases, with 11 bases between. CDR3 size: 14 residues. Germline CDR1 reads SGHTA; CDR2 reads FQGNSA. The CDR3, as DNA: TGTGCCAGCAGCCTACGGACAGACTCCTACGAGCAGTACTTC. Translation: CASSLRTDSYEQYF.

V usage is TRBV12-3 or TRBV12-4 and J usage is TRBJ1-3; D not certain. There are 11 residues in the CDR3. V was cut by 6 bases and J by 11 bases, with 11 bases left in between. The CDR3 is CASSITEPIYF. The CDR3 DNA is TGTGCCAGCAGCATCACTGAACCCATATATTTT.

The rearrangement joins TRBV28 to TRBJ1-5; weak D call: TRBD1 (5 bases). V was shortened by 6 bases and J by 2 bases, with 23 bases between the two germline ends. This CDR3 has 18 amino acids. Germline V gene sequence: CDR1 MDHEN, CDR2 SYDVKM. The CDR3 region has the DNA TGTGCCAGCAGGCCCTACCTTCGGGTCAGGGAACGCAATCAGCCCCAGCATTTT. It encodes CASRPYLRVRERNQPQHF.

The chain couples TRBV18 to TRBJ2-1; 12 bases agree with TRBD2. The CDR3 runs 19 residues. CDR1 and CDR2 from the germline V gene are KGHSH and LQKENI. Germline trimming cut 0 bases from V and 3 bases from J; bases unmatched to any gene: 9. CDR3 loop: CASSPPGTSGSGGYNEQFF. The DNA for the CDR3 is TGTGCCAGCTCACCACCGGGGACTAGCGGGTCAGGGGGCTACAATGAGCAGTTCTTC.

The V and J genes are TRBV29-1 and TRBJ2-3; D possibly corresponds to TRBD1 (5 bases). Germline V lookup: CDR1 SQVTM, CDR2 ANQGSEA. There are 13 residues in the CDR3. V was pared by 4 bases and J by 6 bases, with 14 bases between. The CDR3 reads CSVAVGATDTQYF. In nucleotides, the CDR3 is TGCAGCGTTGCAGTTGGGGCAACGGATACGCAGTATTTT.

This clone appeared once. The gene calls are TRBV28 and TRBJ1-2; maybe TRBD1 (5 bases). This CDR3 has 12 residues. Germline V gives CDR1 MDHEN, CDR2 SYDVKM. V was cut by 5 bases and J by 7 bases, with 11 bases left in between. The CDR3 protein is CASSPVGGGYTF. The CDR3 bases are TGTGCCAGCAGTCCGGTCGGGGGTGGCTACACCTTC.

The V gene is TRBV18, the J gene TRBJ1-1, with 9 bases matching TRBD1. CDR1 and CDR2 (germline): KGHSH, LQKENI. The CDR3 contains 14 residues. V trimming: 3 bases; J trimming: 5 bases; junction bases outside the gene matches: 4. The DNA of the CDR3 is TGTGCCAGCTCACCGGGACAGGGTGAGACTGAAGCTTTCTTT. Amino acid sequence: CASSPGQGETEAFF.

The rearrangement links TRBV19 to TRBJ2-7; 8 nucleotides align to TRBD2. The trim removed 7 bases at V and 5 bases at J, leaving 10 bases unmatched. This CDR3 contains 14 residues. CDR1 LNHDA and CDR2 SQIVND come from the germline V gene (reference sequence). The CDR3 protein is CASTPGLDFHEQYF. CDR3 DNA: TGTGCCAGTACCCCGGGACTAGATTTCCACGAGCAGTACTTC.

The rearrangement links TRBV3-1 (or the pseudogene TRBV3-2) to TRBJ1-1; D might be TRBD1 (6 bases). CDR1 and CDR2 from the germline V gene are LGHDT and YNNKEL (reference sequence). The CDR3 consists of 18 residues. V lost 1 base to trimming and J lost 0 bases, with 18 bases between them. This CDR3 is CASSQAPGGARMNTEAFF. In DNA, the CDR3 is TGTGCCAGCAGCCAAGCCCCGGGGGGGGCGCGGATGAACACTGAAGCTTTCTTT.

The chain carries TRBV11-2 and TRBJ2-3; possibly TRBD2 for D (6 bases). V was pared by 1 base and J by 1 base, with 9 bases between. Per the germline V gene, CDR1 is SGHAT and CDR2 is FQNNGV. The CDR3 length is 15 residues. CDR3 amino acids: CASSLALAGTDTQYF. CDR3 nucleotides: TGTGCCAGCAGCTTAGCTTTAGCGGGCACAGATACGCAGTATTTT.

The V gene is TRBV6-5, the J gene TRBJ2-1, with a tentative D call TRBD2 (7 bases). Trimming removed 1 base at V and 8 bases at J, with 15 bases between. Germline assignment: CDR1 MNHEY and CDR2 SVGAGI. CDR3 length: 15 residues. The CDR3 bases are TGTGCCAGCAGTTACTTACAGGGAGGGTCCGATGAGCAGTTCTTC. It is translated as CASSYLQGGSDEQFF.

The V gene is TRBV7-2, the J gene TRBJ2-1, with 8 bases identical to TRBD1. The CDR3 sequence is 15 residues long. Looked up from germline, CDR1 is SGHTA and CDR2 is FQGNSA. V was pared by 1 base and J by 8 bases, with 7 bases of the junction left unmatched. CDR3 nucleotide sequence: TGTGCCAGCAGCTTAGGACAGGGGTTGATATATGAGCAGTTCTTC. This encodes CASSLGQGLIYEQFF.

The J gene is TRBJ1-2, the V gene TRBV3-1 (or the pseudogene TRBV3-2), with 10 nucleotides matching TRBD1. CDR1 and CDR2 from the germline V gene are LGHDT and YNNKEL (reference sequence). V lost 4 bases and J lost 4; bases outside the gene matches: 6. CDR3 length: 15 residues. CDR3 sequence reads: CASSPETGGGYGYTF. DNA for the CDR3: TGTGCCAGCAGCCCAGAGACAGGGGGCGGCTATGGCTACACCTTC.

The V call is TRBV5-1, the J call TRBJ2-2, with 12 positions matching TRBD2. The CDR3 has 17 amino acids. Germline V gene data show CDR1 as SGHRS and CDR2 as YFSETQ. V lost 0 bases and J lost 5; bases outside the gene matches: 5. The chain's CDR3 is CASSLEGLAGRTGELFF. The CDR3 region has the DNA TGCGCCAGCAGCTTGGAGGGACTAGCGGGCCGTACCGGGGAGCTGTTTTTT. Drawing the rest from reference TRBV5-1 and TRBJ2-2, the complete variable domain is KAGVTQTPRYLIKTRGQQVTLSCSPISGHRSVSWYQQTPGQGLQFLFEYFSETQRNKGNFPGRFSGRQFSNSRSEMNVSTLELGDSALYLCASSLEGLAGRTGELFFGEGSRLTVL.

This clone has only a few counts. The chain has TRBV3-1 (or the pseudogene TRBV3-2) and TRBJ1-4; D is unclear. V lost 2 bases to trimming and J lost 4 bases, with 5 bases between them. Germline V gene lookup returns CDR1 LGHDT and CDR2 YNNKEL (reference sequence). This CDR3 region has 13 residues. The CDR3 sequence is CASSQTGNEKLFF. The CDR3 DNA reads TGTGCCAGCAGCCAAACGGGTAATGAAAAACTGTTTTTT.

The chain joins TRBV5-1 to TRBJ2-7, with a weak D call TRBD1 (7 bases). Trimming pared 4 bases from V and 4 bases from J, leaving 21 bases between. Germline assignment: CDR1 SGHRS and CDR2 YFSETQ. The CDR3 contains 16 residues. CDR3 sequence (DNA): TGCGCCAGCAGCCGGGGCGGCGGGACAGAAGTTTACGAGCAGTACTTC. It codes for CASSRGGGTEVYEQYF.

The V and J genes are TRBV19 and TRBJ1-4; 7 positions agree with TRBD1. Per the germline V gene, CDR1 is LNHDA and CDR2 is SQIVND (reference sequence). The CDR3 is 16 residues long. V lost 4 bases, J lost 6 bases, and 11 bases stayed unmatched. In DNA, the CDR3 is TGTGCCAGTAGTAAGGGACAGCGGGCGGTGGATGAAAAACTGTTTTTT. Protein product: CASSKGQRAVDEKLFF.

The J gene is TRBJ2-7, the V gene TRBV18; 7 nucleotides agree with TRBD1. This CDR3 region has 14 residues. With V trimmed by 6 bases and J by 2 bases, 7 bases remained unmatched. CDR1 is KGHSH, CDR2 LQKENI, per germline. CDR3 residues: CASSPTGYPYEQYF. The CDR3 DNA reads TGTGCCAGCTCGCCGACAGGGTACCCCTACGAGCAGTACTTC.

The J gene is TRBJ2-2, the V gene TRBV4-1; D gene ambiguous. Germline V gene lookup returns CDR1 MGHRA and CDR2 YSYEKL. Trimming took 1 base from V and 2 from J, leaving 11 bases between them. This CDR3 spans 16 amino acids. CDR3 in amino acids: CASSQAGVGNTGELFF. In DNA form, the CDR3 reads TGCGCCAGCAGCCAAGCCGGAGTGGGTAACACCGGGGAGCTGTTTTTT.

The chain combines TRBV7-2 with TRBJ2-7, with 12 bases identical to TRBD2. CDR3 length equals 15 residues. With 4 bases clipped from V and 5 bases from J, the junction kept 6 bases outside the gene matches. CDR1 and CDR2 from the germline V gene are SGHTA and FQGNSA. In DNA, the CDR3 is TGTGCCAGCAGCTACCTAGCGGGAGGGCGAAACGAGCAGTACTTC. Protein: CASSYLAGGRNEQYF. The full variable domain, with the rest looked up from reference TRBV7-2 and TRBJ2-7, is GAGVSQSPSNKVTEKGKDVELRCDPISGHTALYWYRQSLGQGLEFLIYFQGNSAPDKSGLPSDRFSAERTGGSVSTLTIQRTQQEDSAVYLCASSYLAGGRNEQYFGPGTRLTVT.

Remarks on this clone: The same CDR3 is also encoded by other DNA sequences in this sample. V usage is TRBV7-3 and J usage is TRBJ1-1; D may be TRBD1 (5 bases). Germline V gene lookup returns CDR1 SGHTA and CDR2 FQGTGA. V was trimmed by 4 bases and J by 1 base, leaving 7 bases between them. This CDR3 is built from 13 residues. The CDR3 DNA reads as TGTGCCAGCAGCTCAGGACAGAACACTGAAGCTTTCTTT. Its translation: CASSSGQNTEAFF.